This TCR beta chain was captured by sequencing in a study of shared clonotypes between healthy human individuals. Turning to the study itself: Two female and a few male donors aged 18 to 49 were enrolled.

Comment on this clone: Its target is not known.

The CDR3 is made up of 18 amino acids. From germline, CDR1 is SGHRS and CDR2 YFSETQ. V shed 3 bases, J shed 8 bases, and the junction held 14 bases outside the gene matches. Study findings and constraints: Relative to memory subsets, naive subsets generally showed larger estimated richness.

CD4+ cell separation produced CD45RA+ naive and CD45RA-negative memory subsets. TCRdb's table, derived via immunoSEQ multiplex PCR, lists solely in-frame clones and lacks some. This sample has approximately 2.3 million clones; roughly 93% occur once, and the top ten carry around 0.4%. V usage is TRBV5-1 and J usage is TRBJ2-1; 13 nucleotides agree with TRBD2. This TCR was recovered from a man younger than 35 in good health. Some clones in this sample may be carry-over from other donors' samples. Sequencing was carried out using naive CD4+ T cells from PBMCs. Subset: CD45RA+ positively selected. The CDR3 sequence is CASSYELAGGYWGDEQFF. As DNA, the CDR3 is TGCGCCAGCAGCTACGAACTAGCGGGAGGGTATTGGGGGGATGAGCAGTTCTTC. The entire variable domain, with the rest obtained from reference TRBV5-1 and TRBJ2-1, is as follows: KAGVTQTPRYLIKTRGQQVTLSCSPISGHRSVSWYQQTPGQGLQFLFEYFSETQRNKGNFPGRFSGRQFSNSRSEMNVSTLELGDSALYLCASSYELAGGYWGDEQFFGPGTRLTVL.